This TCR beta chain was sequenced in a study of radiotherapy plus CTLA-4 blockade in lung cancer. This table comes from immunoSEQ multiplex PCR, and its TCRdb copy is limited to in-frame clones, with some not included. The repertoire includes 55,000 to 80,000 clones, roughly three quarters of them detected once, and 7% to 8.5% sits in the top ten. Trimming took 3 bases from V and 6 from J, leaving 8 bases between them. The germline CDR1 and CDR2 sequences are MNHEY and SMNVEV (reference sequence). This CDR3 has 12 amino acids. This receptor was taken from a human donor with non-small cell lung cancer who had a complete response to radiotherapy plus ipilimumab. The chain carries TRBV27 and TRBJ1-2; D is possibly TRBD1 (6 bases). The source material was peripheral blood, sampled from a patient treated with radiotherapy plus ipilimumab. CDR3 sequence: CASSLAGDGYTF. CDR3 bases: TGTGCCAGCAGTTTGGCAGGGGATGGCTACACCTTC.